This T cell receptor beta chain came from a study of blood T cell repertoires in COVID-19 (dated by TCRdb to between 2020 and 2021). Background on the whole study: The collaborator samples originated in the United States, Italy and Spain and spanned the acute and convalescent phases of COVID-19. The material from the prospective study consisted of cDNA or gDNA derived from T cells, B-cell-depleted T cells, or PBMCs. Subjects who had been exposed to COVID-19, were actively infected with it, or had recovered from it provided the deeply sampled blood TCRbeta repertoires that made up the dataset. The repertoires were released in a freely available public database intended as a resource for research on the immune response to SARS-CoV-2. The samples were drawn from two sources: the first 160 participants of the ongoing ImmuneRACE study, and over 950 subjects contributed by 6 global collaborators. Sample metadata almost always included a de-identified subject ID, COVID-19 status, age in years and sex. Where available, HLA class I and class II types were obtained from metadata supplied by the sample provider rather than from assay-based typing.

Collaborating institutions collected whole blood in K2EDTA tubes following their own protocols. For TCRbeta analysis, collaborators shipped samples in one of three forms: frozen whole blood, isolated PBMCs, or DNA extracted from either of those sample types. Including cysteine and phenylalanine, the CDR3 has 14 amino acids. Just the 42-base CDR3 DNA is kept, in frame starting at base 1. V is trimmed back by 4 bases and J by 7 bases, and the junction contains 6 bases that no gene match accounts for. The CDR1 and CDR2 encoded by the germline V gene (reference sequence) are LNHDA and SQIVND. The paper's findings and limits, for the study overall: Clinical and demographic metadata were provided uncurated, with the amount varying by source and participant.

TCRbeta CDR3 regions were amplified from genomic DNA by means of the immunoSEQ Assay, a bias-controlled multiplex PCR. Turning to the authors' computational methods: The number of nucleated cells in each sample was estimated from the amplification of reference gene primers within the assay. To quantify the absolute abundance of each unique TCRbeta CDR3 rearrangement, sequence reads were collapsed and filtered. For each sample, productive Simpson clonality was calculated as the square root of Simpson's diversity index across productive rearrangements. In TCRdb, the immuneACCESS table is reduced to in-frame sequences with V and J assigned. These tables do not hold every clone; where another copy was compared, an unresolved V gene accounts for under half, and the others remain unexplained. V, J and clone size are those of that table, while D and trimming were read from the DNA. This sample is represented by around 450,000 clones; 85% to 90% of them were singletons. The top ten clonotypes cover 4.3% of the sample.

For this clone: It lacks a known antigen. Per-base qualities were not stored, and no clone one base away is much larger.

This receptor chain uses TRBV19 and TRBJ1-4; TRBD1 fits 7 bases in the junction. The specimen was peripheral blood. The receptor's source is a woman aged 30 to 39 with acute or convalescent COVID-19. The nucleotide sequence is given as TGTGCCAGTAGTAAGGACCCAGGGGGTGAAAAACTGTTTTTT. This encodes CASSKDPGGEKLFF.